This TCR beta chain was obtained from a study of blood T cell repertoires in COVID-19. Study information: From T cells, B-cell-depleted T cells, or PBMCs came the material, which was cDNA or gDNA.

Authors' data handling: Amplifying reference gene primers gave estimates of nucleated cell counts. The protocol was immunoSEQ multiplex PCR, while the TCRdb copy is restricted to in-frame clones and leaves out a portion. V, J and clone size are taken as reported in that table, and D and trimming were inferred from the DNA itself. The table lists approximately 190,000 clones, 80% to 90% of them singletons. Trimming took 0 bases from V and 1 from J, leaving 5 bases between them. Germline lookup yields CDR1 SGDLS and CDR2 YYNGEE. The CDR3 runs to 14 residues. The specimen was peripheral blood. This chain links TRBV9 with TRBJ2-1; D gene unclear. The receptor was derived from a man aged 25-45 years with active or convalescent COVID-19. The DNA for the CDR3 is TGTGCCAGCAGCGTAGGGAGTTCCTACAATGAGCAGTTCTTC. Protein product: CASSVGSSYNEQFF.